This T cell receptor (beta chain) was captured in a study of blood T cell repertoires in COVID-19. As for the study in general: The United States, Italy and Spain provided the acute and convalescent COVID-19 samples. PBMCs, B-cell-depleted T cells, or T cells provided the cDNA or gDNA that made up the material.

This CDR3 spans 17 amino acids. Trimming cost V 6 bases and J 2 bases, with 22 bases left between them. CDR1 is SNHLY and CDR2 is FYNNEI in the germline V gene. In the authors' workflow: Amplified reference gene primers provided the basis for estimating nucleated cell counts. Some clones are missing from TCRdb's copy, which holds only in-frame ones; the method was immunoSEQ multiplex PCR. The V and J calls and clone size are taken from that table; D and trimming were inferred from the DNA. The table shows under 200,000 clones, with 70% to 90% occurring only once. This clone is a singleton in its sample.

The chain carries TRBV2 and TRBJ1-2, with D perhaps TRBD1 (5 bases). The material sequenced was peripheral blood. The TCR originated in a man aged 55 to 70 with active or convalescent COVID-19. Here the CDR3 reads CASRPHRGAETNYGYTF. In DNA form, the CDR3 reads TGTGCCAGCAGGCCGCACCGCGGGGCAGAAACGAACTATGGCTACACCTTC.